Here is one T cell receptor (beta chain) with its context. Its antigen is undetermined. Looked up from germline, CDR1 is MNHEY and CDR2 is SVGAGI. The CDR3 runs 14 residues. Trimming took 11 bases from V and 3 from J, leaving 19 bases between them. With 60 Vbeta and 13 Jbeta primers, the PCR was carried out. Generated by immunoSEQ multiplex PCR, the TCRdb table keeps only in-frame clones and is missing some. The data hold about 180,000 clones, with approximately 82% observed a single time. This sample was taken from a study of cytomegalovirus exposure and HLA in healthy donors. Study-wide results and limits: Listed as cytomegalovirus-associated were approximately 160 TCR beta chains.

The J gene is TRBJ1-1, the V gene TRBV6-5, with D hard to call. Sequencing was done on a sample of PBMCs. This sequence originates from a girl aged 2-15 years in good health and CMV-seropositive. The CDR3 protein is CACENRGADTEAFF. The DNA for the CDR3 is TGTGCCTGCGAAAACCGCGGAGCGGACACTGAAGCTTTCTTT.